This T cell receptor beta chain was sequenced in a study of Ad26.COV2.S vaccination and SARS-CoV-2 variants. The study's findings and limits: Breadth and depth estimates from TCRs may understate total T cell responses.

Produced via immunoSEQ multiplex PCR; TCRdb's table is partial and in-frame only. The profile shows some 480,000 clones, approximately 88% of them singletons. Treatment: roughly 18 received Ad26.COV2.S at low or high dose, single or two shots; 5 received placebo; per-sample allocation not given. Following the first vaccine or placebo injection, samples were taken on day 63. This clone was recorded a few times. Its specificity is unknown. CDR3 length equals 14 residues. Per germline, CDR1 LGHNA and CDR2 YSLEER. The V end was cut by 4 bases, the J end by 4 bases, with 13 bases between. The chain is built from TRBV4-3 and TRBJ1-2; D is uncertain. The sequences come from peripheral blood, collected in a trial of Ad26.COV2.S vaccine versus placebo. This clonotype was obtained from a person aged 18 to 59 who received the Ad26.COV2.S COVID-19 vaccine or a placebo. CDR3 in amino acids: CASSPREGSYGYTF. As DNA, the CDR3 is TGCGCCAGCAGCCCGAGGGAGGGAAGCTATGGCTACACCTTC.